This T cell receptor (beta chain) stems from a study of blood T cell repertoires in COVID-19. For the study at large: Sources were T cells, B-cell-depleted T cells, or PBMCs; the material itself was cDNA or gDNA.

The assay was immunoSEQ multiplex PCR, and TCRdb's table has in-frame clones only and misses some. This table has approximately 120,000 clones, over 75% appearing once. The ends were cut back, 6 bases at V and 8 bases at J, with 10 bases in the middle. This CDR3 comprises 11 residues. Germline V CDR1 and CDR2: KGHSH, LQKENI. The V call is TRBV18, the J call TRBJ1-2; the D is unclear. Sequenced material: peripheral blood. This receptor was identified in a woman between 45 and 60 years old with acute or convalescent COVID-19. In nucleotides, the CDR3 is TGTGCCAGCTCGGTGGGCTCCGGCTACACCTTC. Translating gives CASSVGSGYTF.